The entry below describes one T cell receptor beta chain. Its antigen is as yet unknown. The data belong to a study of a mutant IDH1 vaccine in newly diagnosed glioma. The CDR3 spans 11 residues. V gave up 5 bases and J gave up 12 bases, with 11 bases separating them. Germline V gene lookup returns CDR1 MDHEN and CDR2 SYDVKM. Time point reported: week 5, during vaccination. What each vaccine dose contained was 300 ug of mutant IDH1 20-mer peptide, accompanied by topical imiquimod. Donor tumors were new WHO grade 3 or 4 IDH1-mutant, ATRX-lost astrocytomas. Assay used: immunoSEQ multiplex PCR; TCRdb lists only in-frame clones, some missing. The sample lists fewer than 65,000 clones, about 81% occurring once.

This receptor was taken from a man younger than 40 with glioma. This material consisted of PBMCs, taken from a glioma patient whose treatment included an IDH1 peptide vaccine. This sequence joins TRBV28 and TRBJ2-1, with D maybe TRBD2 (5 bases). The CDR3 region has the DNA TGTGCCAGCAGTAGTACGAGGGCGCAGTTCTTC. It codes for CASSSTRAQFF.